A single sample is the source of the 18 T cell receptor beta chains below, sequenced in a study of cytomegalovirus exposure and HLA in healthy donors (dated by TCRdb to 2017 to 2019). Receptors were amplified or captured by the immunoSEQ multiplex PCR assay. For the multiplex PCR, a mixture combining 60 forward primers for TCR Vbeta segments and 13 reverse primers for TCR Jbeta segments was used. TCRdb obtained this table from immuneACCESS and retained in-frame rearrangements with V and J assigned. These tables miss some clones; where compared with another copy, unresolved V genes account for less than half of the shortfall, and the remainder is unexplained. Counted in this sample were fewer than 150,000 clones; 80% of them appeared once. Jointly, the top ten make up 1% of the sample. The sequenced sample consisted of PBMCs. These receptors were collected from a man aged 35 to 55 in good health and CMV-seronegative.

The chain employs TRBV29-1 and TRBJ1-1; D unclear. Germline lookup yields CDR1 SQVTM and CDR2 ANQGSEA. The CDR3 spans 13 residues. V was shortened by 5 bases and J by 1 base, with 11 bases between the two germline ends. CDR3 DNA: TGCAGCGTTTCTAGGGCGGGGAACACTGAAGCTTTCTTT. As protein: CSVSRAGNTEAFF.

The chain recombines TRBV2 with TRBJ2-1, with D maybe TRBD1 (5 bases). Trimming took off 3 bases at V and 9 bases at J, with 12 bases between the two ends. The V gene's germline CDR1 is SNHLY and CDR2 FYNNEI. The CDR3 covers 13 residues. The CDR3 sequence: CASSDLGVGEQFF. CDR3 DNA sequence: TGTGCCAGCAGTGACTTAGGGGTTGGTGAGCAGTTCTTC.

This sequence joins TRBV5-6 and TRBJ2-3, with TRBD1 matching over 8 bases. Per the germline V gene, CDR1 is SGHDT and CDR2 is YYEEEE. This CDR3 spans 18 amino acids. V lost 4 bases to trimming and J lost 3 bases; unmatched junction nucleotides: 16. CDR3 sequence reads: CASSRPPVGQGATDTQYF. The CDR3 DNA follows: TGTGCCAGCAGCCGCCCCCCCGTAGGACAGGGAGCGACAGATACGCAGTATTTT. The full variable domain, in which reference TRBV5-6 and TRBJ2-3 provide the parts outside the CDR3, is DAGVTQSPTHLIKTRGQQVTLRCSPKSGHDTVSWYQQALGQGPQFIFQYYEEEERQRGNFPDRFSGHQFPNYSSELNVNALLLGDSALYLCASSRPPVGQGATDTQYFGPGTRLTVL.

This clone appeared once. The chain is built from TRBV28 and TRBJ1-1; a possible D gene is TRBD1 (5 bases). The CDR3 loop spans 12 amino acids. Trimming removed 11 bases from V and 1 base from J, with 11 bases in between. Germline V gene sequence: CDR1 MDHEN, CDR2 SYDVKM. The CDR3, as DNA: TGTGCCTGGGGGGGAGGGAACACTGAAGCTTTCTTT. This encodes CAWGGGNTEAFF.

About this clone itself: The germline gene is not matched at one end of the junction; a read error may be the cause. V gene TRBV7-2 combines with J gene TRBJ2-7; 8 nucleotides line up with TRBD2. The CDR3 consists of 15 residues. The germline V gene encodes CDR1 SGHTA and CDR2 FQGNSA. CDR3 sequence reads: CASSLVSGGPDEQYF. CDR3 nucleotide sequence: TGTGCCAGCAGCTTAGTCTCGGGGGGGCCAGACGAGCAGTACTTT.

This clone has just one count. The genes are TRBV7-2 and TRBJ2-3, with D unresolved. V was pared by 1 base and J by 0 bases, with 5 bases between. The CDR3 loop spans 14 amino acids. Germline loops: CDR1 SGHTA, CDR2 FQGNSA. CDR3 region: CASSLGLSTDTQYF. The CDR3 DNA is TGTGCCAGCAGCTTAGGGCTTAGCACAGATACGCAGTATTTT.

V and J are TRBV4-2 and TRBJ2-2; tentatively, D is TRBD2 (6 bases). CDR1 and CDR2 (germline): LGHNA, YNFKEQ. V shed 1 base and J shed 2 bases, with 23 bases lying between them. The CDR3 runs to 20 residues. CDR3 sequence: CASSQVTGRLGRINTGELFF. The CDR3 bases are TGTGCCAGCAGCCAAGTGACGGGGAGACTAGGCCGCATTAACACCGGGGAGCTGTTTTTT.

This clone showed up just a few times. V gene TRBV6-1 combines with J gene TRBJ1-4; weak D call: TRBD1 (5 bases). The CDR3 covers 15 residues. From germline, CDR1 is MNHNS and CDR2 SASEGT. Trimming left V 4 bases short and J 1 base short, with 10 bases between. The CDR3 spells CASSGQGGTNEKLFF. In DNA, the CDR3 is TGTGCCAGCAGTGGTCAGGGAGGAACTAATGAAAAACTGTTTTTT.

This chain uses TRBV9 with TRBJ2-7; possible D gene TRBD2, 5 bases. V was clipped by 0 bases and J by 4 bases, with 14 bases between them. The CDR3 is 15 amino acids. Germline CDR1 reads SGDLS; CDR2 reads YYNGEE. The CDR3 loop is CASSVDPTSVYEQYF. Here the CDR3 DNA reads TGTGCCAGCAGCGTAGACCCCACTAGTGTGTACGAGCAGTACTTC.

The CDR3 reads CASSYSKMGGSYEQYF. In nucleotides, the CDR3 is TGTGCCAGCAGTTACTCAAAGATGGGAGGGTCCTACGAGCAGTACTTC. V and J are TRBV6-5 and TRBJ2-7; 7 bases fit TRBD2. V was clipped by 0 bases and J by 1 base; unmatched bases: 6. Germline CDR1 reads MNHEY; CDR2 reads SVGAGI. The CDR3 extends over 16 amino acids.

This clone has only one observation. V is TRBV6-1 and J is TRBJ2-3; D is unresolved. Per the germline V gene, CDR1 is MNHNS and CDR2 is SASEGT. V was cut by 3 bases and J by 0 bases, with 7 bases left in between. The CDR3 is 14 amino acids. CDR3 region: CASSEMSSTDTQYF. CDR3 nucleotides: TGTGCCAGCAGTGAGATGAGTAGCACAGATACGCAGTATTTT.

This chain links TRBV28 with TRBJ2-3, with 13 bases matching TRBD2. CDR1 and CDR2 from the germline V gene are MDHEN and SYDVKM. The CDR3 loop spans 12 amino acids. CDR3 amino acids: CTSGRVIDTQYF. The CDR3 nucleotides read TGTACTAGCGGGAGGGTTATAGATACGCAGTATTTT.

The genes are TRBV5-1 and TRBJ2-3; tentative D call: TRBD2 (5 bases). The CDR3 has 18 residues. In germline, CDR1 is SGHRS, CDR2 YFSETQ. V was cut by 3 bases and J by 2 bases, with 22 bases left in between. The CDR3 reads CASSSPEGSVGHTDTQYF. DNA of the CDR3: TGCGCCAGCAGCTCCCCAGAGGGCAGTGTTGGTCACACAGATACGCAGTATTTT.

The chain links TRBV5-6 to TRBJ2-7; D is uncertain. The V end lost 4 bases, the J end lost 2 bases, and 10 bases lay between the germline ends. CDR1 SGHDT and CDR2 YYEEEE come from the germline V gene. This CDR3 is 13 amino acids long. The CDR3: CASSRYTAYEQYF. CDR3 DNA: TGTGCCAGCAGCCGATATACTGCCTACGAGCAGTACTTC.

The CDR3 sequence: CASSPPGTSGAYEQYF. For the CDR3, the DNA is TGTGCCAGCAGCCCGCCCGGGACTAGCGGAGCCTACGAGCAGTACTTC. The J gene is TRBJ2-7, the V gene TRBV5-4; 11 bases fit TRBD2. The germline V gene has CDR1 SGHNT and CDR2 YYREEE (reference sequence). The CDR3 has 16 residues. J was trimmed by 2 bases and V by 4 bases; bases with no gene match: 8.

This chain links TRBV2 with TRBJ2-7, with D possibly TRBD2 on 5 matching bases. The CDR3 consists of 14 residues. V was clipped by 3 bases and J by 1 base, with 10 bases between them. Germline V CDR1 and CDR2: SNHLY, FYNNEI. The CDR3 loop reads CASSDGVLSYEQYF. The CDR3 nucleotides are TGTGCCAGCAGTGACGGGGTCCTTTCCTACGAGCAGTACTTC. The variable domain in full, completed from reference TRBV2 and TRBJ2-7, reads EPEVTQTPSHQVTQMGQEVILRCVPISNHLYFYWYRQILGQKVEFLVSFYNNEISEKSEIFDDQFSVERPDGSNFTLKIRSTKLEDSAMYFCASSDGVLSYEQYFGPGTRLTVT.

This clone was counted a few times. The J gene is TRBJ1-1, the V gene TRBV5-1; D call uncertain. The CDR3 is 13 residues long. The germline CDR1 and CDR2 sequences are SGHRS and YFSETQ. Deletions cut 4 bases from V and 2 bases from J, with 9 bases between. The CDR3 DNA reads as TGCGCCAGCAGCGTGCAGGTAAACACTGAAGCTTTCTTT. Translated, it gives CASSVQVNTEAFF.

CDR3 loop: CASSLGQGISTEAFF. The DNA of the CDR3 is TGCGCCAGCAGCTTGGGACAGGGGATTTCTACTGAAGCTTTCTTT. This rearrangement joins TRBV5-1 to TRBJ1-1; 8 positions agree with TRBD1. Trimming at V came to 0 bases and at J to 5 bases, leaving 6 bases not matched to a gene. The CDR3 is 15 residues long. The V gene's germline CDR1 is SGHRS and CDR2 YFSETQ.